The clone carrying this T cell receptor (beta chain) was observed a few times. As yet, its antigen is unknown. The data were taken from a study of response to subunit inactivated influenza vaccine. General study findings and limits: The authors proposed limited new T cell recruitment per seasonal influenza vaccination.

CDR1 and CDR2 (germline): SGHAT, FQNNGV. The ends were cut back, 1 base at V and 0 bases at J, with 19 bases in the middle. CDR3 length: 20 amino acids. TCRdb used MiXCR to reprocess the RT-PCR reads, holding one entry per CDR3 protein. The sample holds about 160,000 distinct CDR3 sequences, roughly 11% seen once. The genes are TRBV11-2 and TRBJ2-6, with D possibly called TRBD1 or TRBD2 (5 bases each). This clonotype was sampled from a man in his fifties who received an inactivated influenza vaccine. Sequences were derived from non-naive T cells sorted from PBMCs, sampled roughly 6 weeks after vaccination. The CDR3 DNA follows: TGTGCCAGCAGCTTAGGAGGGCCGGGACGTAGGACCTCTGGGGCCAACGTCCTGACTTTC. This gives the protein CASSLGGPGRRTSGANVLTF.